These T cell receptor beta chains were read from a single sample in a study of regulatory T cells in long-lasting Graves disease. A single record per CDR3 protein comes from TCRdb applying MiXCR to the multiplex PCR reads. The sample has approximately 470,000 distinct CDR3 sequences; roughly 16% are singletons. These same data were also listed under a study on T cells in Graves' hyperthyroidism and ophthalmopathy.

The sequencing used peripheral blood mononuclear cells (PBMCs), collected at new diagnosis, from a patient treated with antithyroid drugs. Receptors were obtained from a man between 40 and 49 years old with Graves disease. Each CDR3 is given with its conserved first and last residue. The order of the fields is J gene, V gene, D gene, clone size, CDR3 protein, CDR3 DNA. The D gene is left open where the match is weak. Only part of the rows carry a size: once, few, many, or a class if the clone is expanded.

>TRBJ1-4|TRBV5-6|TRBD1|many
CASSRTGDGEKLFF
TGTGCCAGCAGCCGGACAGGGGACGGTGAAAAACTGTTTTTT
>TRBJ1-5|TRBV11-3|.|.
CASSWTKWSDQPQHF
TGTGCCAGCAGCTGGACAAAGTGGAGCGATCAGCCCCAGCATTTT
>TRBJ2-1|TRBV7-9|.|few
CASSLVSGPHVHEQLF
TGTGCCAGCAGCTTAGTTTCCGGACCACACGTCCATGAGCAGCTCTTC
>TRBJ2-3|TRBV28|TRBD2|many
CASSPLAGIGTDTQYF
TGTGCCAGCAGTCCGCTAGCGGGAATCGGGACAGATACGCAGTATTTT
>TRBJ2-1|TRBV10-3|.|many
CAPSRGGGSSYNEQFF
TGTGCCCCTTCTCGTGGTGGAGGCAGCTCCTACAATGAGCAGTTCTTC
>TRBJ2-5|TRBV6-2/TRBV6-3|TRBD2|many
CASSFLAGSGQETQYF
TGTGCCAGCAGTTTCCTAGCGGGATCGGGGCAAGAGACCCAGTACTTC
>TRBJ2-1|TRBV7-7|TRBD2|few
CASSLSGTSGRRGEQFF
TGTGCTAGCAGTTTATCCGGGACTAGCGGGAGACGGGGTGAGCAGTTCTTC
>TRBJ1-2|TRBV3-1|.|many
CASSHTATANYGYTF
TGTGCCAGCAGCCACACAGCAACCGCTAACTATGGCTACACCTTC
>TRBJ2-1|TRBV5-1|.|many
CASSLAGGWGEQFF
TGCGCCAGCAGCTTGGCCGGAGGGTGGGGTGAGCAGTTCTTC
>TRBJ1-3|TRBV5-1|TRBD1|.
CASSLTGDGNTIYF
TGCGCCAGCAGCTTGACAGGGGATGGAAACACCATATATTTT
>TRBJ1-3|TRBV20-1|.|.
CGGRDSSGNTIYF
TGCGGAGGGAGGGACTCCTCTGGAAACACCATATATTTT
>TRBJ2-3|TRBV6-1|TRBD2|few
CASSFLTSAVGTDTQYF
TGTGCCAGCAGCTTTTTGACTAGCGCAGTAGGCACAGATACGCAGTATTTT
>TRBJ2-7|TRBV5-1|.|.
CASSQDRDNYEQYF
TGCGCCAGCAGCCAAGATAGAGACAACTACGAGCAGTACTTC
>TRBJ2-7|TRBV18|TRBD2|many
CASSPAAGEYEQYF
TGTGCCAGCTCACCCGCAGCGGGAGAATACGAGCAGTACTTC
>TRBJ1-1|TRBV14|.|few
CASSYMNTEAFF
TGTGCCAGCAGTTACATGAACACTGAAGCTTTCTTT
>TRBJ1-4|TRBV29-1|.|.
CSTRTDEKLFF
TGCAGCACCCGGACAGATGAAAAACTGTTTTTT
>TRBJ2-7|TRBV12-3/TRBV12-4|TRBD2|many
CASMGLAGDFYEQYF
TGTGCCAGTATGGGACTAGCGGGAGACTTCTACGAGCAGTACTTC
>TRBJ1-6|TRBV6-1|TRBD1|few
CASTHSTGEGSPLHF
TGTGCCAGCACCCACTCGACAGGGGAAGGTTCACCCCTCCACTTT
>TRBJ2-5|TRBV24-1|.|many
CATSSIRETPQATQYF
TGTGCCACCAGTAGTATCAGGGAAACGCCTCAGGCGACCCAGTACTTC
>TRBJ2-1|TRBV27|.|few
CASSLLRGEQFF
TGTGCCAGCAGTTTGCTGCGGGGTGAGCAGTTCTTC
>TRBJ1-1|TRBV15|.|many
CATSRDPTVMNTEAFF
TGTGCCACCAGCAGAGATCCGACAGTAATGAACACTGAAGCTTTCTTT
>TRBJ2-5|TRBV11-2|TRBD1|.
CASSLGTVRAQYF
TGTGCCAGCAGCTTGGGGACAGTAAGAGCCCAGTACTTC
>TRBJ2-2|TRBV28|TRBD1|few
CASSKRTGGTGELFF
TGTGCCAGCAGTAAACGGACAGGGGGTACCGGGGAGCTGTTTTTT
>TRBJ2-1|TRBV5-1|TRBD1|many
CASSLGQGSSYNEQFF
TGTGCCAGCAGTCTCGGACAGGGGAGCTCCTACAATGAGCAGTTCTTC
>TRBJ2-6|TRBV30|.|.
CAWTVGRGSGANVLTF
TGTGCCTGGACCGTAGGGAGGGGGTCTGGGGCCAACGTCCTGACTTTC
>TRBJ1-5|TRBV27|.|many
CASSLTGFSNQPQHF
TGTGCCAGCAGTTTAACAGGGTTTAGCAATCAGCCCCAGCATTTT
>TRBJ2-7|TRBV28|.|many
CATSTADTYEQYF
TGTGCCACTTCGACCGCGGACACCTACGAGCAGTACTTC
>TRBJ2-1|TRBV19|TRBD2|few
CAKTSGVGDEQFF
TGTGCCAAGACTAGCGGGGTTGGGGATGAGCAGTTCTTC
>TRBJ2-1|TRBV27|.|once
CAGGRGNEQFF
TGTGCCGGCGGAAGAGGGAATGAGCAGTTCTTC
>TRBJ2-7|TRBV28|TRBD2|many
CASSPGAGGPYEQYF
TGTGCCAGCAGTCCTGGAGCGGGGGGACCCTACGAGCAGTACTTC
>TRBJ2-5|TRBV12-3/TRBV12-4|.|few
CASSLVLGETQYF
TGTGCCAGCAGTTTAGTATTAGGGGAGACCCAGTACTTC
>TRBJ2-7|TRBV29-1|TRBD2|few
CSVEELAGSYEQYF
TGCAGCGTTGAAGAACTAGCGGGGTCCTACGAGCAGTACTTC
>TRBJ1-5|TRBV27|.|.
CASRPSSQPQHF
TGTGCCAGCCGCCCGAGCAGCCAGCCCCAGCATTTT
>TRBJ1-2|TRBV20-1|.|few
CSALQGRGGLDGYTF
TGCAGTGCTCTCCAGGGGAGGGGAGGGCTGGATGGCTACACCTTC
>TRBJ1-4|TRBV3-1|.|many
CASNGAGEKLFF
TGTGCCAGCAATGGGGCAGGAGAAAAACTGTTTTTT
>TRBJ2-2|TRBV6-1|.|many
CASTEVPNTGELFF
TGTGCCAGCACCGAGGTTCCGAACACCGGGGAGCTGTTTTTT
>TRBJ2-2|TRBV15|.|many
CATSLFAGELFF
TGTGCCACCTCCCTTTTTGCCGGGGAGCTGTTTTTT
>TRBJ1-1|TRBV29-1|.|.
CSVDWDTEAFF
TGCAGCGTTGACTGGGACACTGAAGCTTTCTTT
>TRBJ2-2|TRBV20-1|.|.
CSARGFRAHGELFF
TGCAGTGCTAGAGGTTTCAGGGCCCACGGGGAGCTGTTTTTT
>TRBJ1-3|TRBV6-1|.|.
CASSRRTDYSGNTIYF
TGTGCCAGCAGCCGCCGGACGGACTACTCTGGAAACACCATATATTTT
>TRBJ2-7|TRBV3-1|.|many
CASSQHSYEQYF
TGTGCCAGCAGCCAACATTCCTACGAGCAGTACTTC
>TRBJ2-1|TRBV20-1|TRBD2|many
CSARDLAGDYNEQFF
TGCAGTGCTAGAGATCTTGCGGGGGATTACAATGAGCAGTTCTTC
>TRBJ2-1|TRBV7-2|TRBD2|few
CASSSRLAGVVGEQFF
TGTGCCAGCAGCTCGAGACTAGCGGGAGTTGTCGGTGAGCAGTTCTTC
>TRBJ2-1|TRBV3-1|.|.
CASSQGIYNEQFF
TGTGCCAGCAGCCAAGGGATATACAATGAGCAGTTCTTC
>TRBJ2-3|TRBV20-1|.|many
CSARDSSSTADTQYF
TGCAGTGCTAGAGATTCTTCTAGCACCGCAGATACGCAGTATTTT
>TRBJ2-6|TRBV30|.|many
CAWSGGVGANVLTF
TGTGCCTGGAGTGGGGGGGTTGGGGCCAACGTCCTGACTTTC
>TRBJ2-1|TRBV5-1|TRBD1|many
CASSAGGGTARGEQFF
TGCGCCAGCAGCGCCGGTGGTGGGACAGCAAGGGGTGAGCAGTTCTTC
>TRBJ2-3|TRBV20-1|TRBD2|many
CSASGRISGYIADTQYF
TGCAGTGCTAGCGGGCGTATTAGCGGGTATATCGCAGATACGCAGTATTTT
>TRBJ2-7|TRBV5-1|TRBD1|many
CASSLLGDSTYEQYF
TGCGCCAGCAGCTTGTTGGGGGACAGCACCTACGAGCAGTACTTC
>TRBJ2-7|TRBV27|.|few
CASSPWDKPHEQYF
TGTGCCAGCAGTCCCTGGGACAAACCCCACGAGCAGTACTTC
>TRBJ2-1|TRBV7-9|TRBD2|many
CASSETSGRANEQFF
TGTGCCAGCAGCGAGACTAGCGGGAGGGCCAATGAGCAGTTCTTC